Below are 21 T cell receptor beta chains sequenced from a single sample in a study of T cells in Graves' hyperthyroidism and ophthalmopathy. It was RNA transcripts that yielded the amplified TCR beta CDR3 regions. Using the HTBI primer set, a first-round RT-PCR was run on the TCR CDR3. MiXCR was run by TCRdb on the multiplex PCR reads, yielding one entry per CDR3 protein. The sample includes under 350,000 distinct CDR3 sequences, about 17% of them seen just once. The material sequenced was blood. Receptors originate from a woman aged 60-70 years with Graves' ophthalmopathy.

This clonotype was detected ten times or more. V and J are TRBV29-1 and TRBJ1-4; 7 bases agree with TRBD1. Germline V gene sequence: CDR1 SQVTM, CDR2 ANQGSEA. This CDR3 contains 13 residues. V lost 6 bases and J lost 1; bases outside the gene matches: 2. This CDR3 reads CSVRTGTNEKLFF. CDR3 DNA sequence: TGCAGCGTAAGGACAGGAACTAATGAAAAACTGTTTTTT.

This clonotype was seen a handful of times. This chain uses TRBV6-1 with TRBJ2-3, with 12 bases identical to TRBD2. This CDR3 comprises 12 residues. The germline gives CDR1 MNHNS, CDR2 SASEGT. V lost 3 bases, J lost 13 bases, and 2 bases stayed unmatched. This CDR3 is CASSDRLAGEYF. The CDR3 DNA reads TGTGCCAGCAGTGACCGACTAGCGGGAGAGTATTTT.

This clonotype showed up many times. V and J are TRBV28 and TRBJ1-2; 7 nucleotides align to TRBD1. The germline V gene encodes CDR1 MDHEN and CDR2 SYDVKM. CDR3 length: 17 amino acids. Losses at the gene ends were 5 bases for V and 4 bases for J; bases not matched to a gene: 16. In DNA form, the CDR3 reads TGTGCCAGCAGTCCGATTACTAAACAGGGGAGAGGCTATGGCTACACCTTC. This gives the protein CASSPITKQGRGYGYTF.

The chain is built from TRBV30 and TRBJ1-1; D gene unclear. Germline CDR1 is GTSNPN and CDR2 is SVGIG (reference sequence). Trimming shortened V by 8 bases and J by 1 base, and 14 bases separated the two germline ends. CDR3 length equals 13 residues. The CDR3 loop is CAVLWNSNTEAFF. In DNA form, the CDR3 reads TGTGCCGTCCTTTGGAATTCGAACACTGAAGCTTTCTTT.

The V and J genes are TRBV25-1 and TRBJ1-1; D unclear. CDR1 MGHDK and CDR2 SYGVNS come from the germline V gene. V was trimmed by 5 bases and J by 9 bases, leaving 10 bases between them. This CDR3 region has 11 residues. Here the CDR3 DNA reads TGTGCCAGCAGTAATAGAGTGCAAGCTTTCTTT. Its translation is CASSNRVQAFF.

The V gene is TRBV5-6, the J gene TRBJ2-7, with D possibly TRBD2 on 5 matching bases. Germline values: CDR1 SGHDT, CDR2 YYEEEE. Trimming removed 1 base at V and 6 bases at J, with 8 bases between. The CDR3 extends over 12 amino acids. CDR3 bases: TGTGCCAGCAGCTTGACAGCGGCCGAGCAGTACTTC. This gives the protein CASSLTAAEQYF.

This clonotype was observed at least ten times. The V and J genes are TRBV7-2 and TRBJ2-4; possibly TRBD2 for D (6 bases). The germline gives CDR1 SGHTA, CDR2 FQGNSA. CDR3 length equals 14 residues. V was pared by 4 bases and J by 10 bases, with 17 bases between. CDR3 DNA sequence: TGTGCCAGCAGCTACCGGGACTTTCAGGATATTCAGTACTTC. Translating gives CASSYRDFQDIQYF.

This clonotype appeared many times. An end of the junction does not agree with germline; a read error may underlie this. CDR3 amino acids: CGGDVGTDTQYF. The DNA of the CDR3 is TGTGGAGGGGATGTCGGCACAGATACGCAGTATTTT. The rearrangement links TRBV29-1 to TRBJ2-3; maybe TRBD2 (6 bases). There are 12 residues in the CDR3. Germline V CDR1 and CDR2: SQVTM, ANQGSEA.

The CDR3 is CASSLEVSGSYNEQFF. The CDR3 coding sequence is TGCGCCAGCAGCTTGGAGGTTAGCGGGAGTTACAATGAGCAGTTCTTC. The chain recombines TRBV5-1 with TRBJ2-1, with 9 bases fitting TRBD2. CDR1 and CDR2 from the germline V gene are SGHRS and YFSETQ. The length of the CDR3 is 16 residues. V lost 0 bases to trimming and J lost 4 bases; unmatched junction nucleotides: 5.

There are a few counts of this clonotype. The V call is TRBV6-1, the J call TRBJ1-4; D may be TRBD1 (5 bases). The CDR3 totals 15 residues. V was cut by 6 bases and J by 0 bases, with 11 bases left in between. Germline V gives CDR1 MNHNS, CDR2 SASEGT. The CDR3 region is CASRVVGATNEKLFF. Here the CDR3 DNA reads TGTGCCAGCAGGGTAGTGGGGGCAACTAATGAAAAACTGTTTTTT.

The chain carries TRBV10-3 and TRBJ2-2; unclear D gene. CDR3 size: 15 residues. The V and J ends lost 0 bases and 2 bases respectively, with 7 bases between them. Germline assignment: CDR1 ENHRY and CDR2 SYGVKD. The CDR3 sequence is CAISESVTNTGELFF. The CDR3 bases are TGTGCCATCAGTGAGTCTGTGACTAACACCGGGGAGCTGTTTTTT.

This clonotype appeared many times. The CDR3 loop reads CASQGQANTEAFF. The CDR3 bases are TGTGCCAGCCAGGGACAGGCGAACACTGAAGCTTTCTTT. V and J are TRBV18 and TRBJ1-1; 8 bases fit TRBD1. The CDR3 loop spans 13 amino acids. Germline-derived CDR1 and CDR2 are KGHSH and LQKENI. Trimming took 8 bases from V and 1 from J; bases not matched to a gene: 3.

On this clonotype: Since a much larger clone is just one base distant, this may be a read error. This likely comes from a read error, as the CDR3 has no conserved phenylalanine or tryptophan at its end. This chain uses TRBV12-3 or TRBV12-4 with TRBJ1-1; D might be TRBD1 (6 bases). CDR3 length: 14 residues. The V end was cut by 3 bases, the J end by 6 bases, with 14 bases between. CDR3 sequence (DNA): TGTGCCAGCAGTTTTTCAGGGGCGGCCGCTGAAGCTTTCCTT. It codes for CASSFSGAAAEAFL.

This clonotype came up many times. This chain joins TRBV6-2 or TRBV6-3 and TRBJ2-1; D is unresolved. Trimming pared 4 bases from V and 10 bases from J, leaving 11 bases between. Germline V gene data show CDR1 as MNHEY and CDR2 as SVGEGT. CDR3 size: 12 residues. The chain's CDR3 is CASSSTDFEQFF. CDR3 nucleotides: TGTGCCAGCAGTTCCACTGACTTCGAGCAGTTCTTC.

This clonotype was recorded at least ten times. The CDR3 reads CASSQANSIYGYTF. The CDR3, as DNA: TGCGCCAGCAGCCAAGCCAACTCTATCTATGGCTACACCTTC. The V and J genes are TRBV4-1 and TRBJ1-2; D not resolved. Trimming removed 1 base at V and 4 bases at J, with 10 bases between. This CDR3 comprises 14 residues. The germline V gene encodes CDR1 MGHRA and CDR2 YSYEKL.

This clonotype was seen ten or more times. The genes are TRBV6-1 and TRBJ2-1; D ambiguous. The germline V gene has CDR1 MNHNS and CDR2 SASEGT. This CDR3 contains 14 residues. Trimming pared 7 bases from V and 4 bases from J, leaving 14 bases between. The CDR3 region has the DNA TGTGCCAGCATCGAGGTGGGAAATTACAATGAGCAGTTCTTC. It translates to CASIEVGNYNEQFF.

With regard to this clonotype: Being one base from a much bigger clone, this may be a read error. This rearrangement joins TRBV19 to TRBJ2-3; 9 positions agree with TRBD1. V shed 5 bases, J shed 4 bases, and the junction held 10 bases outside the gene matches. The germline V gene has CDR1 LNHDA and CDR2 SQIVND (reference sequence). The CDR3 has 16 amino acids. The CDR3 coding sequence is TGTGCCAGTAGTTTCTCCACCGGGACAGGGCCAGATACGCAGTATTTT. Its protein product is CASSFSTGTGPDTQYF.

The V gene is TRBV12-3 or TRBV12-4, the J gene TRBJ1-2; TRBD1 is a possible D gene (6 bases). V lost 7 bases and J 8 bases, leaving 17 bases between the germline ends. This CDR3 contains 13 residues. This chain's CDR3 is CASTPGTHRGYTF. The CDR3 DNA sequence: TGTGCCAGCACCCCCGGGACACACCGCGGCTACACCTTC.

This clonotype was counted a few times. This rearrangement joins TRBV11-2 to TRBJ1-5, with 7 positions matching TRBD1. There are 17 residues in the CDR3. V was clipped by 1 base and J by 6 bases; unmatched bases: 12. The V gene's germline CDR1 is SGHAT and CDR2 FQNNGV. CDR3 coding DNA: TGTGCCAGCAGCTTAGGAGTTGGCAGGGGGTCTGGTCAGCCCCAGCATTTT. This codes for CASSLGVGRGSGQPQHF.

Many counts were recorded for this clonotype. The chain employs TRBV15 and TRBJ2-7, with TRBD1 matching 10 bases. Germline CDR1 is LNHNV and CDR2 is YYDKDF (reference sequence). J lost 8 bases, V lost 5 bases, and 6 bases had no gene match. The CDR3 runs to 13 residues. CDR3 in amino acids: CATSPRTGGKQYF. The DNA for the CDR3 is TGTGCCACCAGCCCCCGGACAGGGGGTAAGCAGTACTTC.

This clonotype showed up many times. The chain combines TRBV11-1 with TRBJ2-5; TRBD1 aligns across 8 bases. V shed 5 bases and J 2 bases; nucleotides not matched to a gene: 7. The CDR3 runs to 15 residues. Germline lookup yields CDR1 SGHAT and CDR2 FQDESV (reference sequence). The CDR3 spells CASSPRDRQQETQYF. CDR3 coding DNA: TGTGCCAGCAGCCCCCGGGACAGGCAACAAGAGACCCAGTACTTC.